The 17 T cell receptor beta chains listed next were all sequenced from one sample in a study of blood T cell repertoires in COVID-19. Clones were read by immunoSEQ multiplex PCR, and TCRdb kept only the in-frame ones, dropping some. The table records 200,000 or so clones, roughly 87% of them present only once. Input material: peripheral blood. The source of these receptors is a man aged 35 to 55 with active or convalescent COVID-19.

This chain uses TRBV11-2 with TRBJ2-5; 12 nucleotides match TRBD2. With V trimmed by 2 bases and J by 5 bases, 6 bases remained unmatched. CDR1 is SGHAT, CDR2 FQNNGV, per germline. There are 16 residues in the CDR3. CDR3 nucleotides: TGTGCCAGCAGCTTATCTAGCGGGGGGGCCGTGGAGACCCAGTACTTC. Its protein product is CASSLSSGGAVETQYF.

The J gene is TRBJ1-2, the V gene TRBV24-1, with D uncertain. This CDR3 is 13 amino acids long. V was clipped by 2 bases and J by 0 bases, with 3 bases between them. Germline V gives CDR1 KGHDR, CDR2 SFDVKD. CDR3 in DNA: TGTGCCACCAGTGATTCAACTAACTATGGCTACACCTTC. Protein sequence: CATSDSTNYGYTF.

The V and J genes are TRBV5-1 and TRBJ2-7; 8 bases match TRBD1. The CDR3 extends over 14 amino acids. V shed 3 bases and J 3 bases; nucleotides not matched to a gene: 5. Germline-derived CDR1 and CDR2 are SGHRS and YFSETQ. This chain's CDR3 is CASSWDRSGYEQYF. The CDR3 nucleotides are TGCGCCAGCAGCTGGGACAGGAGTGGCTACGAGCAGTACTTC.

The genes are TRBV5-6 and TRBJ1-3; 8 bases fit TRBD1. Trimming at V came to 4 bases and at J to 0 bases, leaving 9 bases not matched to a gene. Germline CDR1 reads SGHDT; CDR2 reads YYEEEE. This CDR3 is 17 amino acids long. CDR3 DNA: TGTGCCAGCAGCCCCCTTCGGGACAGGCACTCTGGAAACACCATATATTTT. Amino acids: CASSPLRDRHSGNTIYF.

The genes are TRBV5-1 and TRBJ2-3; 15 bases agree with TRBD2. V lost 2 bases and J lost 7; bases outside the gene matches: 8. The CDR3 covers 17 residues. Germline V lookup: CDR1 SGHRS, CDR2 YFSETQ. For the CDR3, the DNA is TGCGCCAGCAGCTTACCGGGACTAGCGGGGGGAGGGAATACGCAGTATTTT. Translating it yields CASSLPGLAGGGNTQYF.

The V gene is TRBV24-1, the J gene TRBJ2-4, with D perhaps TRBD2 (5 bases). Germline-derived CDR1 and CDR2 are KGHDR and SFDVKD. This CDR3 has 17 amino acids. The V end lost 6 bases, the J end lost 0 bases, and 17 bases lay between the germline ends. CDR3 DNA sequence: TGTGCCACCAGTTCTCACTCGACTACTATAGCCAAAAACATTCAGTACTTC. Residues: CATSSHSTTIAKNIQYF.

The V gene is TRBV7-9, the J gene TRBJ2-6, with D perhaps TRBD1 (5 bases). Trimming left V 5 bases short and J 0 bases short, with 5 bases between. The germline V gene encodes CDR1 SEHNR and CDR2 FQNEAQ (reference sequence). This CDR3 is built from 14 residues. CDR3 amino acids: CASSDSSGANVLTF. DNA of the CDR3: TGTGCCAGCAGCGACAGCTCTGGGGCCAACGTCCTGACTTTC.

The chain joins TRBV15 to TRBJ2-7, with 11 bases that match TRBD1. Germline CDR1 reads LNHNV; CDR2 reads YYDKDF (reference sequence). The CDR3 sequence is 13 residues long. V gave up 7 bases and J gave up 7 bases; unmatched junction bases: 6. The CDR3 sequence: CATTDRGRSEQYF. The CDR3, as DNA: TGTGCCACCACGGACAGGGGGCGTAGTGAGCAGTACTTC.

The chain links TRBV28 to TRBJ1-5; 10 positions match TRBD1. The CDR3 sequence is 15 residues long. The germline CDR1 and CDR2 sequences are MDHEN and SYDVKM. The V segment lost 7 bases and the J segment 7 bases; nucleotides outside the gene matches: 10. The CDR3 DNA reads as TGTGCCAGCACCCAGGGGGGGACAGGGGCCCAGCCCCAGCATTTT. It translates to CASTQGGTGAQPQHF.

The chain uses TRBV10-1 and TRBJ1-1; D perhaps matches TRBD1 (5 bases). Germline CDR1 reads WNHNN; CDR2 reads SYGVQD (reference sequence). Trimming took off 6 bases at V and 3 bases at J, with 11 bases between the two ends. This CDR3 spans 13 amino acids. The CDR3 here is CASRRGGDTEAFF. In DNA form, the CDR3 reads TGCGCCAGCAGAAGGGGAGGGGACACTGAAGCTTTCTTT.

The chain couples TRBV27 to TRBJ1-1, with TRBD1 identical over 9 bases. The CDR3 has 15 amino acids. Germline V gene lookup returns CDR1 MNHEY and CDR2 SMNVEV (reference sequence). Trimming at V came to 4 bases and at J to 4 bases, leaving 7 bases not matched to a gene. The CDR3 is CASSWGQGGITEAFF. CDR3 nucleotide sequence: TGTGCCAGCAGTTGGGGACAGGGAGGCATCACTGAAGCTTTCTTT.

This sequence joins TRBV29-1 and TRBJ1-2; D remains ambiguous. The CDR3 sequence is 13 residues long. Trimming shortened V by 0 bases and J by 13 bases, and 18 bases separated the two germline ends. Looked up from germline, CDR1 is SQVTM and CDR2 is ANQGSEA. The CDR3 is CSVEDQASTRGTF. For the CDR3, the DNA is TGCAGCGTTGAAGATCAAGCATCAACCCGGGGCACCTTC.

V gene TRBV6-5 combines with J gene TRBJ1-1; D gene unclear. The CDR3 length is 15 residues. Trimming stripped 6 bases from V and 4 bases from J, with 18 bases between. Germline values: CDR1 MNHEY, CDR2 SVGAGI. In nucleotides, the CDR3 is TGTGCCAGCAGACCCCCCAAAGGAGCGGCCACTGAAGCTTTCTTT. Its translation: CASRPPKGAATEAFF.

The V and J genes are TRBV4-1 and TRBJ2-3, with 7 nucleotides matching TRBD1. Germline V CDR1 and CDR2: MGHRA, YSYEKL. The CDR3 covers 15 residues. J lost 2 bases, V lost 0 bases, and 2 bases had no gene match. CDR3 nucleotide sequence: TGCGCCAGCAGCCAAGAGGGACAGCTCACAGATACGCAGTATTTT. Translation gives CASSQEGQLTDTQYF.

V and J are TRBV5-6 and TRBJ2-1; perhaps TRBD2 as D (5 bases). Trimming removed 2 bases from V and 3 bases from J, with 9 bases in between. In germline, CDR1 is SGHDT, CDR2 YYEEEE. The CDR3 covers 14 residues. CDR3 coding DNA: TGTGCCAGCAGCTTCCGGGGTTTCTACAATGAGCAGTTCTTC. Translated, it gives CASSFRGFYNEQFF.

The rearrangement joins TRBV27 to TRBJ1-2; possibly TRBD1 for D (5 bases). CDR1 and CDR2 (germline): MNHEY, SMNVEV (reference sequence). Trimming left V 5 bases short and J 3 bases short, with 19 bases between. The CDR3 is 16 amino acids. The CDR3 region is CASSPFPQGTYYGYTF. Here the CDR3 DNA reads TGTGCCAGCAGTCCCTTCCCGCAGGGCACTTACTATGGCTACACCTTC.

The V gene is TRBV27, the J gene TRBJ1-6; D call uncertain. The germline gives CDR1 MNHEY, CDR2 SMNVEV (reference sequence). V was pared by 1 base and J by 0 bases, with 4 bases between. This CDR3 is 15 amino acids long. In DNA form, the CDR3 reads TGTGCCAGCAGTTTATTCGGCTCCTATAATTCACCCCTCCACTTT. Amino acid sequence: CASSLFGSYNSPLHF.